This T cell receptor beta chain was obtained from a study of T cell responses to AZD1222 COVID-19 vaccine. The germline CDR1 and CDR2 sequences are KGHDR and SFDVKD. CDR3 length equals 14 residues. V was trimmed by 4 bases and J by 1 base, leaving 9 bases between them. This table comes from immunoSEQ multiplex PCR, and its TCRdb copy is limited to in-frame clones, with some not included. Among 150,000 to 200,000 clones listed, roughly nine tenths were seen once. This sequence joins TRBV24-1 and TRBJ1-1, with D hard to call. This clonotype originated in an adult in good health. The specimen comprised peripheral blood, sampled on day 0 of AZD1222 vaccination. The CDR3 protein is CATSDDGKNTEAFF. The DNA for the CDR3 is TGTGCCACCAGTGACGACGGCAAGAACACTGAAGCTTTCTTT.